The source of this T cell receptor beta chain is a study of cytomegalovirus exposure and HLA in healthy donors. About the study: Within an early data release were about 85 million unique TCRs drawn from HLA-typed donors. Falling in the Caucasian-associated ancestry cluster were about four fifths of 300 to 500 genotyped donors. Findings of the study overall: Within the data, a cluster of highly shared sequence variants was likely a sequencing artifact. The study recorded 150 to 200 TCR beta chains that were cytomegalovirus-associated.

Unmatched junction bases numbered 20, after V lost 4 bases and J lost 7 bases. Germline CDR1 and CDR2: LNHNV and YYDKDF (reference sequence). This CDR3 contains 20 residues. For this clone: Its antigen remains unidentified.

The PCR made use of 60 Vbeta and 13 Jbeta primers. The data were produced by immunoSEQ multiplex PCR, yet TCRdb's version contains in-frame clones alone and is incomplete. The sample yields around 150,000 clones, 80% seen once. The chain links TRBV15 to TRBJ1-6, with TRBD1 matching 9 bases. Sequencing was done on a sample of PBMCs. The source is a man aged 50 to 59 in good health and CMV-seronegative. The CDR3 DNA reads TGTGCCACCAGCAACCCTCCGGGACAGGGAATCGGGGGTCGAAATTCACCCCTCCACTTT. Its protein is CATSNPPGQGIGGRNSPLHF. Full variable domain (outside the CDR3, taken from reference TRBV15 and TRBJ1-6): DAMVIQNPRYQVTQFGKPVTLSCSQTLNHNVMYWYQQKSSQAPKLLFHYYDKDFNNEADTPDNFQSRRPNTSFCFLDIRSPGLGDTAMYLCATSNPPGQGIGGRNSPLHFGNGTRLTVT.